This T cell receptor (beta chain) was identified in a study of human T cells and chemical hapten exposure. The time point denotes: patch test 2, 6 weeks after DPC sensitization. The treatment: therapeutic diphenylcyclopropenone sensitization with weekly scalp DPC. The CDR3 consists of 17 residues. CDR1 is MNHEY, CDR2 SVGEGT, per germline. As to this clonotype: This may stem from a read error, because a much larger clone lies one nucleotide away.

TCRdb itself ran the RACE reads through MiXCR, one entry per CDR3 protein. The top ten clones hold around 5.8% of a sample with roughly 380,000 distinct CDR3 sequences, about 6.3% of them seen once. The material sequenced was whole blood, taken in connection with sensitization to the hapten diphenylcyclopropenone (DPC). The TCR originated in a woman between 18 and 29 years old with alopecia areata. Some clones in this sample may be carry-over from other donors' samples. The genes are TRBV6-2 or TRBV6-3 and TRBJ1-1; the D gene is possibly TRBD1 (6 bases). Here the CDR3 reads CASSYSVGTAGETEVFF. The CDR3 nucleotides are TGTGCCAGCAGTTACTCCGTAGGGACTGCAGGGGAGACTGAAGTTTTCTTT.